Below are 7 T cell receptor beta chains sequenced from a single sample in a study of PD-L1 blockade in urothelial cancer. The method was immunoSEQ multiplex PCR; TCRdb's version includes in-frame clones alone and lacks a portion of them. The profile shows about 33,000 clones, approximately 84% of them singletons. Time point noted: pretreatment peripheral blood. The sequencing used PBMCs, collected around atezolizumab (anti-PD-L1) treatment. The source of these receptors is a man in his 60s with urothelial cancer.

This clone appeared a few times. This chain connects TRBV5-8 to TRBJ2-7; TRBD1 matches 8 bases. The CDR3 loop spans 16 amino acids. Germline CDR1 reads SGHTS; CDR2 reads YDEGEE. Losses at the gene ends were 2 bases for V and 2 bases for J; bases not matched to a gene: 9. CDR3 in DNA: TGTGCCAGCAGCTTAGGATCCGGGACAGGAGCCTACGAGCAGTACTTC. Translation: CASSLGSGTGAYEQYF.

DNA for the CDR3: TGTGCCAGCAGCCAAGATCAAGGACAGGGGAACTATGGCTACACCTTC. Amino acids: CASSQDQGQGNYGYTF. This chain connects TRBV4-2 to TRBJ1-2, with TRBD1 identical over 9 bases. The CDR3 runs to 16 residues. The V segment lost 0 bases and the J segment 2 bases; nucleotides outside the gene matches: 4. Per germline, CDR1 LGHNA and CDR2 YNFKEQ.

The chain has TRBV28 and TRBJ1-1, with 7 bases that match TRBD1. The CDR3 totals 15 residues. Germline V CDR1 and CDR2: MDHEN, SYDVKM. Losses at the gene ends were 2 bases for V and 3 bases for J; bases not matched to a gene: 6. The CDR3 coding sequence is TGTGCCAGCAGTTTAATTGGGGGACAGTACACTGAAGCTTTCTTT. As protein: CASSLIGGQYTEAFF.

This chain connects TRBV27 to TRBJ2-7; tentatively, D is TRBD2 (5 bases). The ends were cut back, 5 bases at V and 6 bases at J, with 17 bases in the middle. This CDR3 comprises 14 residues. Germline CDR1 reads MNHEY; CDR2 reads SMNVEV (reference sequence). The CDR3 DNA follows: TGTGCCAGCAGTATAACACGGGGAGCGGTCGAGCAGTACTTC. This encodes CASSITRGAVEQYF.

CDR3 protein: CASSLNTEAFF. Written as DNA, the CDR3 is TGTGCCAGCAGCCTTAACACTGAAGCTTTCTTT. The chain employs TRBV25-1 and TRBJ1-1; D is undetermined. CDR1 MGHDK and CDR2 SYGVNS come from the germline V gene. The CDR3 consists of 11 residues. V lost 6 bases to trimming and J lost 2 bases, with 4 bases between them. The full variable domain, with the rest looked up from reference TRBV25-1 and TRBJ1-1, is EADIYQTPRYLVIGTGKKITLECSQTMGHDKMYWYQQDPGMELHLIHYSYGVNSTEKGDLSSESTVSRIRTEHFPLTLESARPSHTSQYLCASSLNTEAFFGQGTRLTVV.

The chain joins TRBV30 to TRBJ2-7; D might be TRBD2 (5 bases). From germline, CDR1 is GTSNPN and CDR2 SVGIG (reference sequence). V gave up 3 bases and J gave up 2 bases, with 14 bases separating them. There are 14 residues in the CDR3. The CDR3: CAWRLDFPPYEQYF. CDR3 bases: TGTGCCTGGAGATTGGACTTTCCGCCCTACGAGCAGTACTTC.

This chain uses TRBV30 with TRBJ1-5, with a possible D match to TRBD1 (6 bases). Trimming shortened V by 1 base and J by 5 bases, and 15 bases separated the two germline ends. Germline V gene sequence: CDR1 GTSNPN, CDR2 SVGIG (reference sequence). The CDR3 loop spans 15 amino acids. As DNA, the CDR3 is TGTGCCTGGAGTGCCGGGACAATGGACCATCAGCCCCAGCATTTT. This sequence encodes CAWSAGTMDHQPQHF.